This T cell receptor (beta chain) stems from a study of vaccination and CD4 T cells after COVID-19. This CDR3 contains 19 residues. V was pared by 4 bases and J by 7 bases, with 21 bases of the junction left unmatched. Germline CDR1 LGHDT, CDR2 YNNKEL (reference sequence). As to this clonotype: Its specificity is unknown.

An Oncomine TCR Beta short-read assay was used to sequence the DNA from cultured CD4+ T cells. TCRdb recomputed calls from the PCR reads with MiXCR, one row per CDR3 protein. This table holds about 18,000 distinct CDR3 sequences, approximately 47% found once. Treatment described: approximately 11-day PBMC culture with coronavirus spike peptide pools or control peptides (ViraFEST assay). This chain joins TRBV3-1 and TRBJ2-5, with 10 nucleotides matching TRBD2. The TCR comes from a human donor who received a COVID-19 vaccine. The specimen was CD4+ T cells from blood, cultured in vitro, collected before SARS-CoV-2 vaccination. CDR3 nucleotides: TGTGCCAGCAGCCCCCTCGCTACCCAACTAGCGGGGTCCGTGGGGACCCAGTACTTC. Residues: CASSPLATQLAGSVGTQYF.